What follows is one T cell receptor beta chain and its context. Other DNA sequences in the same sample also yield this CDR3. This specimen belongs to a study of blood T cell repertoires in COVID-19. How the authors handled the data: Reference gene primer amplification gave nucleated cell count estimates. This table comes from immunoSEQ multiplex PCR, and its TCRdb copy is limited to in-frame clones, with some not included. The DNA gave D and trimming, while V, J and clone size come from that table. The table lists 450,000 or so clones, around 90% of them singletons. Individuals drawn from 24 US areas were about 18 to 95 years old. This CDR3 spans 14 amino acids. Deletions cut 4 bases from V and 4 bases from J, with 13 bases between. Germline values: CDR1 SEHNR, CDR2 FQNEAQ (reference sequence).

The chain is built from TRBV7-9 and TRBJ1-1, with D possibly TRBD1 on 6 matching bases. The receptor was derived from a man between 18 and 29 years old who had recovered from COVID-19. The sample consisted of PBMCs or T cells enriched from blood (not recorded which). The CDR3 is CASSWRQAGTEAFF. CDR3 DNA sequence: TGTGCCAGCAGCTGGAGACAGGCGGGCACTGAAGCTTTCTTT.